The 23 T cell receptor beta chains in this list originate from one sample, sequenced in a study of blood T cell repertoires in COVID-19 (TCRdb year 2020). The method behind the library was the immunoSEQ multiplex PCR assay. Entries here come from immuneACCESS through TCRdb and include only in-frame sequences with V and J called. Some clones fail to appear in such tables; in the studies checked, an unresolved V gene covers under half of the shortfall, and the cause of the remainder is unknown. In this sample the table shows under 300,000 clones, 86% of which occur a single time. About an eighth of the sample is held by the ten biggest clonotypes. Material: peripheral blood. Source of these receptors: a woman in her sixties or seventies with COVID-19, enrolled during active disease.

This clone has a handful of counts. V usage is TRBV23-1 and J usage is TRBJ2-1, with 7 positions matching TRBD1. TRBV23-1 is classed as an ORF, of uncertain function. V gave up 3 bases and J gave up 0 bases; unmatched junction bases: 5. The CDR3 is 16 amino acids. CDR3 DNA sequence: TGCGCCAGCAGTCACACTACAGGGGACTCCTACAATGAGCAGTTCTTC. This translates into CASSHTTGDSYNEQFF.

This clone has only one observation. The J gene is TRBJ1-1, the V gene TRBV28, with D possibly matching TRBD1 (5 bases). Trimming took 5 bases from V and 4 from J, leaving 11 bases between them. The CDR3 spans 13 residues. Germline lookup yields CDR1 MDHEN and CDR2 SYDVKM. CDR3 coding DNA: TGTGCCAGCAGTGCGGGGGAGGGCACTGAAGCTTTCTTT. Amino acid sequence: CASSAGEGTEAFF.

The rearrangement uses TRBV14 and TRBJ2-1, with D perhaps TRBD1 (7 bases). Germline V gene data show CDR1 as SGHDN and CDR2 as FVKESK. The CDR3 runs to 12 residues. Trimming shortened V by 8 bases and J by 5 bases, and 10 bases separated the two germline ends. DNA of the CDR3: TGTGCCAGCGGCAGGGGGGACAATGAGCAGTTCTTC. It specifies CASGRGDNEQFF.

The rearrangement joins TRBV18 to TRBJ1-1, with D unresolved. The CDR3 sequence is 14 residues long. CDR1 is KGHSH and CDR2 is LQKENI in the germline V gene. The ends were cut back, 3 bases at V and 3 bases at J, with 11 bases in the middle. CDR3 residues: CASSPTDGYTEAFF. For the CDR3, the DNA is TGTGCCAGCTCACCCACAGATGGGTACACTGAAGCTTTCTTT.

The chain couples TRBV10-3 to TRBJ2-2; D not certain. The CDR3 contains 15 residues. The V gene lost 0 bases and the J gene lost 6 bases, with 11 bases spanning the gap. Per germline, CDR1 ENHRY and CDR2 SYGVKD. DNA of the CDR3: TGTGCCATCAGTGAGTCAAGTCTATTGGCCGGGGAGCTGTTTTTT. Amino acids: CAISESSLLAGELFF.

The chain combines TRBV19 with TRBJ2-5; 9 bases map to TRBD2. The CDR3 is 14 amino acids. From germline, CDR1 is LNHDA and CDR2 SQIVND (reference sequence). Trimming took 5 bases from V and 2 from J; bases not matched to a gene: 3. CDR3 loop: CASSFAGGQETQYF. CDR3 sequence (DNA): TGTGCCAGTAGTTTCGCGGGGGGGCAAGAGACCCAGTACTTC.

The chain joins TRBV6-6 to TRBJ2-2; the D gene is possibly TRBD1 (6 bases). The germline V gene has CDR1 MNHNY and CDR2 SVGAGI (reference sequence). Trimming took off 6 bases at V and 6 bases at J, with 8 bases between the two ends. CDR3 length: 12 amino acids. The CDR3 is CASRQGPGELFF. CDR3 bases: TGTGCCAGCAGGCAGGGGCCCGGGGAGCTGTTTTTT.

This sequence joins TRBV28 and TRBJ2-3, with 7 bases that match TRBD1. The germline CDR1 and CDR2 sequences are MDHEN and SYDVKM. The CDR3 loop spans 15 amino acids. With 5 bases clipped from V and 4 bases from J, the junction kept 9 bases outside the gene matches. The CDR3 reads CASSTYRGRADTQYF. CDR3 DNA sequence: TGTGCCAGCAGTACCTACAGGGGACGGGCAGATACGCAGTATTTT.

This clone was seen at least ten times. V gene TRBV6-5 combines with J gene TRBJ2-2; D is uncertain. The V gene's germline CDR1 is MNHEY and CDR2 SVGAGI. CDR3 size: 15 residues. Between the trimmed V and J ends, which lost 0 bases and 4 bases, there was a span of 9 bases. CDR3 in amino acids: CASSYSLGFTGELFF. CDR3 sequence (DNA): TGTGCCAGCAGTTACTCGCTAGGTTTCACCGGGGAGCTGTTTTTT.

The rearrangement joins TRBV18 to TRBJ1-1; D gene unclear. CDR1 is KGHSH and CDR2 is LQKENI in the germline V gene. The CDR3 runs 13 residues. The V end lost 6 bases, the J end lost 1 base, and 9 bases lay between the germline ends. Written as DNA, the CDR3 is TGTGCCAGCTCCCCCTCCGGGAACACTGAAGCTTTCTTT. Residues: CASSPSGNTEAFF.

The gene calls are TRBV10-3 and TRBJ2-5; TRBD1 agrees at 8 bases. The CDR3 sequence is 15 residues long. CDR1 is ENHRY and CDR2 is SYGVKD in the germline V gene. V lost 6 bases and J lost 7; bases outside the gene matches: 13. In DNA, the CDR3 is TGTGCCATCAGAGGGGACAGGCCCACCGAGGGGACCCAGTACTTC. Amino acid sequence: CAIRGDRPTEGTQYF.

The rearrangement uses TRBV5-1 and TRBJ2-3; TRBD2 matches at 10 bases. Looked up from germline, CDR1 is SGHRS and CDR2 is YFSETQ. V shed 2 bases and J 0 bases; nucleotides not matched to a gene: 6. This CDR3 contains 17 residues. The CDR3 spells CASSFSGGTTSTDTQYF. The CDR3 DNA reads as TGCGCCAGCAGCTTTAGCGGGGGGACAACTAGCACAGATACGCAGTATTTT.

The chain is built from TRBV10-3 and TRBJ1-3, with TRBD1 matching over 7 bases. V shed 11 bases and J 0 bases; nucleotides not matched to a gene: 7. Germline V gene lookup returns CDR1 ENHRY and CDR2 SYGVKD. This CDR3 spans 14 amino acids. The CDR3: CAAKWDSSGNTIYF. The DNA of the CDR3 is TGTGCCGCAAAATGGGACAGCTCTGGAAACACCATATATTTT.

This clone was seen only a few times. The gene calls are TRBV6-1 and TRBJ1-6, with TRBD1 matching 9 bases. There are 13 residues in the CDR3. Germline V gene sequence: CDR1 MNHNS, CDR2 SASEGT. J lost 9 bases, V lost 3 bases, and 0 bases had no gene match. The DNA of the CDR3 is TGTGCCAGCAGTGAGGACAGGGGTTCACCCCTCCACTTT. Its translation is CASSEDRGSPLHF.

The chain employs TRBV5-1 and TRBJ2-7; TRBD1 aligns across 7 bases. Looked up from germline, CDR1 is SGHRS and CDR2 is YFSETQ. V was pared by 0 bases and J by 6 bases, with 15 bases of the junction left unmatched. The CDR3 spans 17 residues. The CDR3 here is CASSLALTGMFEGEQYF. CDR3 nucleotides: TGCGCCAGCAGCTTGGCCCTGACAGGGATGTTTGAAGGCGAGCAGTACTTC.

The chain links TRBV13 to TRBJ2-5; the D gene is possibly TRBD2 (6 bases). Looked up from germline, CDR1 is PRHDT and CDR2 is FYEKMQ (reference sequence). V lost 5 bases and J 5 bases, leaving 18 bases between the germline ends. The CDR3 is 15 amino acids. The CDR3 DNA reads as TGTGCCAGCAGCCCTAGTTCGGGCGGAGGGGAGACCCAGTACTTC. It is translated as CASSPSSGGGETQYF. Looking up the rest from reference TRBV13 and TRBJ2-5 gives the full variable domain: AAGVIQSPRHLIKEKRETATLKCYPIPRHDTVYWYQQGPGQDPQFLISFYEKMQSDKGSIPDRFSAQQFSDYHSELNMSSLELGDSALYFCASSPSSGGGETQYFGPGTRLLVL.

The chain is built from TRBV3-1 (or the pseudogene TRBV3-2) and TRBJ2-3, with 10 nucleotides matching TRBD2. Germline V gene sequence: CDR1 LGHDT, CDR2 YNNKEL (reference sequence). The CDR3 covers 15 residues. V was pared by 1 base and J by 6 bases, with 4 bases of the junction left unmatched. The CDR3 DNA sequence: TGTGCCAGCAGCCAAGGGAGCGGGGGGGTGGATACGCAGTATTTT. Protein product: CASSQGSGGVDTQYF.

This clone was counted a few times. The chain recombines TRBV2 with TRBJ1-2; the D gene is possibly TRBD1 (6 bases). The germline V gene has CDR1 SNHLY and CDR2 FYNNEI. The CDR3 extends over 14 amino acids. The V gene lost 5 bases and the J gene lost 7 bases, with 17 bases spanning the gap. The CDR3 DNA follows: TGTGCCAGCAGTCCCGAGACAGGCCGGGGTGGCTACACCTTC. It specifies CASSPETGRGGYTF.

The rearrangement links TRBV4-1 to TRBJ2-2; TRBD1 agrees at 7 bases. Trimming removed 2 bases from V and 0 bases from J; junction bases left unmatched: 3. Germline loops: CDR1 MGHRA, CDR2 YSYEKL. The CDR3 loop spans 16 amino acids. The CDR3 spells CASSQLGGSNTGELFF. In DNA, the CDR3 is TGCGCCAGCAGCCAATTAGGGGGCTCGAACACCGGGGAGCTGTTTTTT.

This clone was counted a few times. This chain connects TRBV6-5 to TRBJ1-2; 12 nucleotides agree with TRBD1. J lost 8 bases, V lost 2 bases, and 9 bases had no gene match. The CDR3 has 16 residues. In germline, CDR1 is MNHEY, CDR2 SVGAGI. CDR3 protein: CASSYKPGQGARGYTF. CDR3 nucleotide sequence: TGTGCCAGCAGTTACAAGCCGGGACAGGGGGCGCGGGGCTACACCTTC.

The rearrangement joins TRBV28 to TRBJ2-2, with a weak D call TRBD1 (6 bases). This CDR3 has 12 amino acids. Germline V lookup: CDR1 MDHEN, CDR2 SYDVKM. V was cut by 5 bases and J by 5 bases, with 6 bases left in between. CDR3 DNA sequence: TGTGCCAGCAGTCAGGGGACCGGGGAGCTGTTTTTT. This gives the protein CASSQGTGELFF. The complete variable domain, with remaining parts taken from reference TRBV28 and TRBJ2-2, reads DVKVTQSSRYLVKRTGEKVFLECVQDMDHENMFWYRQDPGLGLRLIYFSYDVKMKEKGDIPEGYSVSREKKERFSLILESASTNQTSMYLCASSQGTGELFFGEGSRLTVL.

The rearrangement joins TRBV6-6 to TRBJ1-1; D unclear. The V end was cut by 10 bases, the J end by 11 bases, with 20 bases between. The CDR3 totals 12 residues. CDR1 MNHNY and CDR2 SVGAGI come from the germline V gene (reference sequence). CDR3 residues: CATQTGPWRAFF. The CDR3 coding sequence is TGTGCCACTCAAACCGGCCCTTGGCGGGCTTTCTTT.

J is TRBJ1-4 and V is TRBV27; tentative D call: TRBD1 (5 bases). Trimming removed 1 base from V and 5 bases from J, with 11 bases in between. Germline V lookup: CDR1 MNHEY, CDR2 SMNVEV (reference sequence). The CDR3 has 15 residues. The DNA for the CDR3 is TGTGCCAGCAGTTTATGGCAGGGAGGGAATGAAAAACTGTTTTTT. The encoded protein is CASSLWQGGNEKLFF.